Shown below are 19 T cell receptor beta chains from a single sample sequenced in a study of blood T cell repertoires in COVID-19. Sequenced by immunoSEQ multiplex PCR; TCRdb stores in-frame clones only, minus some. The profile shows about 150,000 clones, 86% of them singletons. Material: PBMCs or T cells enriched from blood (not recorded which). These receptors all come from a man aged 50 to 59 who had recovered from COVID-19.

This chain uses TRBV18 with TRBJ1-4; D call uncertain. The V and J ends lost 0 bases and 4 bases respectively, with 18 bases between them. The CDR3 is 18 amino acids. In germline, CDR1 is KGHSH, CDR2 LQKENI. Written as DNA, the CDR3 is TGTGCCAGCTCACCACCCTCCCCGGGAGGTAGGAATAATGAAAAACTGTTTTTT. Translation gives CASSPPSPGGRNNEKLFF.

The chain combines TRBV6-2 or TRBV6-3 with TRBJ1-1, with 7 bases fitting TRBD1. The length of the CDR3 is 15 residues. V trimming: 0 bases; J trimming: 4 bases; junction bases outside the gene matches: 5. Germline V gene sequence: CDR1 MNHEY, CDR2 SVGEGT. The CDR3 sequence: CASSYSKTGSTEAFF. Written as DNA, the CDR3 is TGTGCCAGCAGTTACTCGAAGACAGGGAGCACTGAAGCTTTCTTT.

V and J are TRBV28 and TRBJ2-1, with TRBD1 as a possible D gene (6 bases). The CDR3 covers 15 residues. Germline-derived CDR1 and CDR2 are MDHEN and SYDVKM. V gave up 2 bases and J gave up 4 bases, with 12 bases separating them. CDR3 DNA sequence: TGTGCCAGCAGTTTAGTTCAGGGGACATACAATGAGCAGTTCTTC. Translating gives CASSLVQGTYNEQFF.

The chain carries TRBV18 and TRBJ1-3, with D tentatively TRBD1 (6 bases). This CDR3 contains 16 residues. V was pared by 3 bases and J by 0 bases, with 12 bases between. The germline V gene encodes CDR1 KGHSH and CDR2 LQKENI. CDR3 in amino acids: CASSPLDRNSGNTIYF. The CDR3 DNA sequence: TGTGCCAGCTCACCCCTGGACAGAAACTCTGGAAACACCATATATTTT.

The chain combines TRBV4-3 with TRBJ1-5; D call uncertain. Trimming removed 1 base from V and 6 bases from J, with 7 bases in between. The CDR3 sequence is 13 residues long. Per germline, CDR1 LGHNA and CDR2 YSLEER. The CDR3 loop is CASSQGLGQPQHF. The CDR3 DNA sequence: TGCGCCAGCAGCCAAGGTCTCGGTCAGCCCCAGCATTTT.

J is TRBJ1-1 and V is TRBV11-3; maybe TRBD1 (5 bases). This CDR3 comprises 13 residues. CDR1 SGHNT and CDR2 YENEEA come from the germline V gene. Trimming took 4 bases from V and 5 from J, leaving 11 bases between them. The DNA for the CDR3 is TGTGCCAGCAGCTCCAGGGTGGGAACTGAAGCTTTCTTT. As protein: CASSSRVGTEAFF.

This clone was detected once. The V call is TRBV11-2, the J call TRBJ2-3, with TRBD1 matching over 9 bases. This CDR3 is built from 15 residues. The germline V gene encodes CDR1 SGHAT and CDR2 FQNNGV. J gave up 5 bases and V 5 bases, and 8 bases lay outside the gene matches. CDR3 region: CASSKGQGGVDTQYF. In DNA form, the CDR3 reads TGTGCCAGCAGCAAGGGACAGGGCGGGGTAGATACGCAGTATTTT.

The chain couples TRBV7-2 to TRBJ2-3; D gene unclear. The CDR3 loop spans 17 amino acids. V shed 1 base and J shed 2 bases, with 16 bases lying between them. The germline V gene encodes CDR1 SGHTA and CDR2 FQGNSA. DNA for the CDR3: TGTGCCAGCAGCTTAGATGTGCGGTTGCGCTACACAGATACGCAGTATTTT. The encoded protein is CASSLDVRLRYTDTQYF.

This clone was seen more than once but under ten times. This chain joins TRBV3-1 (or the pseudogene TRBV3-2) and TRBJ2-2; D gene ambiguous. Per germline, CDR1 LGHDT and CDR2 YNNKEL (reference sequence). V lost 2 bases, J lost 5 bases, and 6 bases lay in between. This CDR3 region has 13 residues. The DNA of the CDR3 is TGTGCCAGCAGCCAATTGGCAACCGGGGAGCTGTTTTTT. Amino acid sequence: CASSQLATGELFF.

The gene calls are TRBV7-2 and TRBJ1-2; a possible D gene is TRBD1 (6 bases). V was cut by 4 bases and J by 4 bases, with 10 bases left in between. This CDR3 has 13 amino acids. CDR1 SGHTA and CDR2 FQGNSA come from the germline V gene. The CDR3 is CASSYQGSYGYTF. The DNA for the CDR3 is TGTGCCAGCAGCTATCAGGGGTCCTATGGCTACACCTTC.

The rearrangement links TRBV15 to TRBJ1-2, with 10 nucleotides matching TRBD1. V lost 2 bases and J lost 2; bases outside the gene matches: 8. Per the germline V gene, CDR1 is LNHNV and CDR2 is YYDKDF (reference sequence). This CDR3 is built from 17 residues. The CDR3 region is CATSRKQGQGINYGYTF. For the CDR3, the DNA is TGTGCCACCAGCAGAAAACAGGGACAGGGGATAAACTATGGCTACACCTTC.

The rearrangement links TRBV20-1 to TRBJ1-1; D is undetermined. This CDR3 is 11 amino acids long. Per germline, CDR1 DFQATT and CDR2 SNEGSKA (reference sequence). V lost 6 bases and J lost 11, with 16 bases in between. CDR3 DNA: TGCAGTGCCCGAGGTAGGATATCGGCTTTCTTT. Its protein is CSARGRISAFF.

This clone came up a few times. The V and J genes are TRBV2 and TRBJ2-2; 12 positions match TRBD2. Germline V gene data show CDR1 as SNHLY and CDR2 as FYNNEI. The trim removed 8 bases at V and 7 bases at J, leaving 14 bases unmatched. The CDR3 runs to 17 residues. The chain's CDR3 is CASQRRRTSGMDGELFF. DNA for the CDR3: TGTGCCAGCCAACGGCGCCGGACTAGCGGGATGGACGGGGAGCTGTTTTTT.

The CDR3 coding sequence is TGTGCCAGCAGTGAATGGCCATATGGCTACACCTTC. This codes for CASSEWPYGYTF. The chain is built from TRBV25-1 and TRBJ1-2, with D unclear. V lost 1 base and J lost 5, with 5 bases in between. The CDR3 sequence is 12 residues long. Germline V gene data show CDR1 as MGHDK and CDR2 as SYGVNS.

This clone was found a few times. CDR3 protein: CASSLDDSPGHNSPLHF. The CDR3 nucleotides read TGTGCCAGCAGCTTAGATGACAGCCCGGGTCACAATTCACCCCTCCACTTT. The chain uses TRBV11-3 and TRBJ1-6; D possibly corresponds to TRBD1 (5 bases). The CDR3 is 17 residues long. Trimming left V 0 bases short and J 7 bases short, with 16 bases between. The germline gives CDR1 SGHNT, CDR2 YENEEA.

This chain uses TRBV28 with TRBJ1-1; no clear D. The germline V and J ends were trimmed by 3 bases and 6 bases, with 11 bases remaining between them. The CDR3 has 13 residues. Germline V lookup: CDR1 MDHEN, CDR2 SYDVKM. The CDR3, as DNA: TGTGCCAGCAGTTTGATCACGAGAGCTGAAGCTTTCTTT. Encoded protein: CASSLITRAEAFF.

This CDR3 is CASIFQGANTEAFF. The CDR3 DNA sequence: TGTGCCAGCATATTCCAGGGGGCGAACACTGAAGCTTTCTTT. The V and J genes are TRBV7-2 and TRBJ1-1; 8 bases match TRBD1. Unmatched junction bases numbered 5, after V lost 7 bases and J lost 1 base. Germline V CDR1 and CDR2: SGHTA, FQGNSA. The CDR3 extends over 14 amino acids.

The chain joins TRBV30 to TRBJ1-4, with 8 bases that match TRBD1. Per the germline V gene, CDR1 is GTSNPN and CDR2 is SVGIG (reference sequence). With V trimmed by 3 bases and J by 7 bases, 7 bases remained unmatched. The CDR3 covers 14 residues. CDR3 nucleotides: TGTGCCTGGAGCGCAGGGGGCAAGGTTGAAAAACTGTTTTTT. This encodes CAWSAGGKVEKLFF.

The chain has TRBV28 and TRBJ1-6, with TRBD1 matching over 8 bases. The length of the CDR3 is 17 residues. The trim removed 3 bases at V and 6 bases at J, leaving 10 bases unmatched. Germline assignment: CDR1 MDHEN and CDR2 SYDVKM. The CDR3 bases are TGTGCCAGCAGTTTGCCAGGGGGCGGGACAGTTAATTCACCCCTCCACTTT. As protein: CASSLPGGGTVNSPLHF.